A single T cell receptor beta chain is shown here with its context. Clones were read by immunoSEQ multiplex PCR, and TCRdb kept only the in-frame ones, dropping some. Of roughly 100,000 clones in the sample, 80% to 95% were seen once. V was pared by 1 base and J by 2 bases, with 16 bases of the junction left unmatched. CDR1 and CDR2 (germline): SGHTA, FQGNSA. CDR3 size: 19 residues. Followed longitudinally, the Seattle patients had been enrolled during active infection. The record originates from a study of blood T cell repertoires in COVID-19. Looking at the study overall: Samples taken during acute and convalescent COVID-19 were collected in the United States, Italy and Spain.

The sequencing input was peripheral blood. V usage is TRBV7-2 and J usage is TRBJ2-7; TRBD1 aligns across 8 bases. The sequence came from a young man with COVID-19, enrolled during active disease. The CDR3: CASSLDPTGAGHITYEQYF. CDR3 coding DNA: TGTGCCAGCAGCTTAGACCCGACAGGGGCAGGTCATATAACCTACGAGCAGTACTTC.